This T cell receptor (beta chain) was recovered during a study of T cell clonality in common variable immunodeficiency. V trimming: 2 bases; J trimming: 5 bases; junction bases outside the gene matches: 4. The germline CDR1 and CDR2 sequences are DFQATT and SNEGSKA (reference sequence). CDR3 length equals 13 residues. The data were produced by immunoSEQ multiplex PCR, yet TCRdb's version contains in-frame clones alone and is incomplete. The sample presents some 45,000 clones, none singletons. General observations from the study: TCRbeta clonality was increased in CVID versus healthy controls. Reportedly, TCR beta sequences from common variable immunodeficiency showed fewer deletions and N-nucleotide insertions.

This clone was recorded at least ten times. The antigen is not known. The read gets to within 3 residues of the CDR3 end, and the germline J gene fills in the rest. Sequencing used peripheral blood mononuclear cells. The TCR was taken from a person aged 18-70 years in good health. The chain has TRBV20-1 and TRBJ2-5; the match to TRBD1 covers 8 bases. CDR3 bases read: TGCAGTGCTAGATCAGGGGGCGCGGAGACC. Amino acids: CSARSGGAET. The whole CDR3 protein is CSARSGGAETQYF.